This T cell receptor beta chain was captured by sequencing in a study of human T cells and chemical hapten exposure. Study as a whole: Patients, mostly women, had alopecia areata, alopecia totalis or alopecia universalis.

The V and J ends lost 4 bases and 1 base, in that order; junction bases with no gene match: 3. Per the germline V gene, CDR1 is SEHNR and CDR2 is FQNEAQ (reference sequence). This CDR3 contains 16 residues. Notes on the study in general: Expanded TCRs clustered into significantly more large CDR3 similarity groups than controls, the analysis revealed.

Time point: pre-sensitization, week 0. The treatment denotes: therapeutic diphenylcyclopropenone sensitization with weekly scalp DPC. For the library, individual cDNA molecules each received unique molecular identifiers. MiXCR, applied by TCRdb to the RACE reads, yields one record per CDR3 protein. The top ten hold under 9.5% of the sample, which has some 300,000 distinct CDR3 sequences, 5.5% seen once. This clonotype was detected only a few times. Its target is not known. This TCR derives from a woman aged 18-30 years with alopecia areata. Some clones in this sample may be carry-over from other donors' samples. The starting material was whole blood, obtained in connection with sensitization to the hapten diphenylcyclopropenone (DPC). The V call is TRBV7-9, the J call TRBJ1-4; 10 bases align to TRBD1. This CDR3 is CASSSRTGGTNEKLFF. The CDR3 DNA reads as TGTGCCAGCAGCTCCCGGACAGGGGGAACTAATGAAAAACTGTTTTTT.